The clone carrying this TCR beta chain has ten or more counts. TCRdb itself ran the 5' RACE reads through MiXCR, one entry per CDR3 protein. The repertoire consists of about 33,000 distinct CDR3 sequences, with around 1.5% occurring once and the leading ten covering about a tenth. This entry is derived from a study of neurological immune-mediated disorders. V shed 2 bases and J shed 8 bases, with 7 bases lying between them. This CDR3 comprises 12 residues. CDR1 MGHRA and CDR2 YSYEKL come from the germline V gene. The chain recombines TRBV4-1 with TRBJ2-1; D gene ambiguous. This clonotype was obtained from a young woman with multiple sclerosis. Sequencing used PBMCs. CDR3 bases: TGCGCCAGCAGCCAATTTCCCCATGAGCAGTTCTTC. It translates to CASSQFPHEQFF.